The source of this T cell receptor beta chain is a study of cytomegalovirus exposure and HLA in healthy donors. Turning to the study itself: The approximately 130 validation repertoires matched the roughly 650 first-cohort repertoires in platform, a later analysis reported. Regarding the study as a whole: The study flagged around 160 TCR beta chains as cytomegalovirus-associated. It was reportedly the case that the classifier diagnosed cytomegalovirus status with high specificity and sensitivity.

Separate from the 666-subject first cohort, the 120-subject validation cohort was the one that the donors belonged to. Worth noting for this clone: Its antigen is as yet unknown.

Germline CDR1 and CDR2: SGHKS and YYEKEE (reference sequence). The CDR3 is 18 residues long. Trimming at V came to 0 bases and at J to 0 bases, leaving 5 bases not matched to a gene. The method was immunoSEQ multiplex PCR; TCRdb's version includes in-frame clones alone and lacks a portion of them. This sample has tens of thousands of clones, with over 90% found just once. The receptor was isolated from a woman between 18 and 29 years old in good health and CMV-seropositive. The rearrangement joins TRBV5-5 to TRBJ2-6; TRBD1 matches 8 bases. What was sequenced was PBMCs. The CDR3 reads CASSLVVTGASGANVLTF. CDR3 nucleotides: TGTGCCAGCAGCTTGGTGGTGACAGGGGCCTCTGGGGCCAACGTCCTGACTTTC.